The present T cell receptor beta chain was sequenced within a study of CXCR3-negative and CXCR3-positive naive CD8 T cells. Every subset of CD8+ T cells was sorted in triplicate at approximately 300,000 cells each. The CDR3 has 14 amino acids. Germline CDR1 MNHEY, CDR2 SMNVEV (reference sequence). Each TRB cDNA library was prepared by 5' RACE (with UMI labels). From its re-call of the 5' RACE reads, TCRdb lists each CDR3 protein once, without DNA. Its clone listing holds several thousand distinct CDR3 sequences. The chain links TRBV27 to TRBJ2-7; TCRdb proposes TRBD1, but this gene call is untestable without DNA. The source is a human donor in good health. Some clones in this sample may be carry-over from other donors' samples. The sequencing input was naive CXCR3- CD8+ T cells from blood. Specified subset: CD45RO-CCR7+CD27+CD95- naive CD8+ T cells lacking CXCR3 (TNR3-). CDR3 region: CASSPEGQGWEQYF.